The clone carrying this T cell receptor (beta chain) has just one count. Germline and junction disagree at one end, which may indicate a read error. The data belong to a study of blood T cell repertoires in COVID-19. Study at large: The United States, Italy and Spain provided the acute and convalescent COVID-19 samples. Nucleic acid was either cDNA or gDNA, and it came from T cells, B-cell-depleted T cells, or PBMCs.

Patients at the Seattle site were enrolled during active infection and followed longitudinally. Germline CDR1 SGHNT, CDR2 YYREEE (reference sequence). The CDR3 totals 13 residues. In the original processing: It was from reference gene primer amplification that nucleated cell counts were estimated. Data came from immunoSEQ multiplex PCR; TCRdb stores just in-frame clones and leaves some out. The DNA was the basis for D and trimming; V, J and clone size are from that table. The sample shows approximately 120,000 clones, more than 70% of them seen only once. This clonotype was sampled from a woman of 80 years or more with COVID-19, enrolled during active disease. The sequenced material came from peripheral blood. The chain uses TRBV5-4 and TRBJ1-4, with a possible D match to TRBD1 (6 bases). The CDR3 DNA sequence: TGTGCCAACAGCTTGGAGGGGGGGGAAAAACTGTTTTTT. Encoded protein: CANSLEGGEKLFF.